This TCR beta chain was profiled in a study of Ad26.COV2.S vaccination and SARS-CoV-2 variants. Produced via immunoSEQ multiplex PCR; TCRdb's table is partial and in-frame only. The sample includes just under 250,000 clones, roughly 90% of them seen just once. This clone showed up just once. Treatment: roughly 18 received Ad26.COV2.S at low or high dose, single or two shots; about 5 received placebo; per-sample allocation not given. Day 63 after the first vaccine or placebo injection was the time point for sampling. Germline CDR1 reads SGHTS; CDR2 reads YDEGEE. Between the trimmed V and J ends, which lost 4 bases and 9 bases, there was a span of 20 bases. This CDR3 spans 15 amino acids.

The rearrangement links TRBV5-8 to TRBJ1-5; possibly TRBD1 for D (5 bases). The clonotype comes from a person aged 18 to 65 who received the Ad26.COV2.S COVID-19 vaccine or a placebo. Source: peripheral blood, taken in a trial of Ad26.COV2.S vaccine versus placebo. The CDR3 region is CASSPPRDLIRPQHF. The CDR3 DNA is TGTGCCAGCAGCCCCCCCCGGGACCTAATTAGGCCCCAGCATTTT.